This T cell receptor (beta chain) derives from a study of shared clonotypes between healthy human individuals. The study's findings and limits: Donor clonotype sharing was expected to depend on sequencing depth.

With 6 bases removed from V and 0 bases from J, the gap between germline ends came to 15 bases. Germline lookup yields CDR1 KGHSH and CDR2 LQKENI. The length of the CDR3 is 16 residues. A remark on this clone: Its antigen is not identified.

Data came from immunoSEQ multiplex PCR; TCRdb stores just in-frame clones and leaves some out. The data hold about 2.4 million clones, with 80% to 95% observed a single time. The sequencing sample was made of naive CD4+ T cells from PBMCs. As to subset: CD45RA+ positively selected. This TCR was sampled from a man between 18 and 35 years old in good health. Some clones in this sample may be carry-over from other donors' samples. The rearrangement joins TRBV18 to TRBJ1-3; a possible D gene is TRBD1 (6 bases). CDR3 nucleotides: TGTGCCAGCTCCTCAGGGACACCGCGCTCTGGAAACACCATATATTTT. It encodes CASSSGTPRSGNTIYF.